Listed here are 6 T cell receptor beta chains from one sample, sequenced in a study of neurological immune-mediated disorders. Using its own MiXCR run on the 5' RACE reads, TCRdb lists one record per CDR3 protein. The repertoire holds tens of thousands of distinct CDR3 sequences, with roughly 4.7% as singletons. Sequencing was carried out using PBMCs. The receptors derive from a woman aged 25 to 45 with multiple sclerosis.

With regard to this clonotype: Since a much larger clone is just one base distant, this may be a read error. This rearrangement joins TRBV27 to TRBJ2-7, with D perhaps matching TRBD1 or TRBD2 (5 bases each). CDR1 is MNHEY and CDR2 is SMNVEV in the germline V gene (reference sequence). This CDR3 comprises 12 residues. The CDR3 DNA reads TGTGACAGCAGTTTCCTGGGGGAAGAGCAGTACTTC. This sequence encodes CDSSFLGEEQYF.

In its sample, this clonotype was seen many times. The chain's CDR3 is CSARDLSPVEQFF. As DNA, the CDR3 is TGCAGTGCTAGAGATTTGTCGCCGGTTGAGCAGTTCTTC. This chain joins TRBV20-1 and TRBJ2-1; D unclear. Germline assignment: CDR1 DFQATT and CDR2 SNEGSKA (reference sequence). V lost 0 bases, J lost 9 bases, and 12 bases lay in between. This CDR3 comprises 13 residues.

This clonotype appeared many times. The V and J genes are TRBV20-1 and TRBJ1-5, with TRBD1 matching over 9 bases. J gave up 2 bases and V 6 bases, and 11 bases lay outside the gene matches. Germline values: CDR1 DFQATT, CDR2 SNEGSKA (reference sequence). This CDR3 contains 16 residues. As DNA, the CDR3 is TGCAGTGCCGGGCTAAGGACAGGGGATGGCAATCAGCCCCAGCATTTT. This encodes CSAGLRTGDGNQPQHF.

The table lists this clonotype with many counts. The genes are TRBV20-1 and TRBJ2-1, with TRBD2 matching 8 bases. Germline V gene data show CDR1 as DFQATT and CDR2 as SNEGSKA (reference sequence). The V segment lost 5 bases and the J segment 3 bases; nucleotides outside the gene matches: 9. This CDR3 region has 15 residues. The CDR3 nucleotides are TGCAGTGCTTTTGTAGCGGGATCCCGCTACAATGAGCAGTTCTTC. Protein product: CSAFVAGSRYNEQFF.

Notes on this clonotype: The junction shows a germline mismatch at one end, possibly a read error. The chain uses TRBV12-3 or TRBV12-4 and TRBJ2-5; 12 positions match TRBD2. This CDR3 spans 19 amino acids. CDR3 nucleotide sequence: TGTGCCAGCAGTTTCCTAGCGGGAGGGCCGAGAGGCGGGGAAGAGAACCAGTACTTC. Protein product: CASSFLAGGPRGGEENQYF.

This clonotype has a count of ten or more. The genes are TRBV20-1 and TRBJ2-2, with D uncertain. Germline CDR1 is DFQATT and CDR2 is SNEGSKA (reference sequence). V was cut by 1 base and J by 4 bases, with 7 bases left in between. CDR3 length: 13 amino acids. CDR3 DNA: TGCAGTGCTAGAGTTCCGGGCACCGGGGAGCTGTTTTTT. Its protein is CSARVPGTGELFF.